This T cell receptor beta chain stems from a study of T cells in Graves' hyperthyroidism and ophthalmopathy. Study-wide results and caveats: Blood also showed most of the thyroid clonotypes that were expanded above 0.001.

Clinical symptoms, serum thyroxine, TRAb, thyroid ultrasound and orbital computed tomography established diagnosis. PBMCs were sourced from less than 13 ml fresh peripheral blood. This clonotype was picked up many times. Antigen: not known. V lost 6 bases and J lost 4; bases outside the gene matches: 5. Germline-derived CDR1 and CDR2 are ENHRY and SYGVKD. The length of the CDR3 is 16 residues. RNA transcripts served as the template for amplifying TCR beta CDR3 regions. HTBI primers were used for first-round RT-PCR of the TCR CDR3. TCRdb processed the multiplex PCR reads anew with MiXCR; each CDR3 protein has one entry. Found here are around 60,000 distinct CDR3 sequences, roughly 52% of them singletons; the top ten hold 9.5% to 15%.

Sequencing was performed on blood. V usage is TRBV10-3 and J usage is TRBJ2-1, with 14 bases fitting TRBD2. This clonotype originated in a young woman with Graves' ophthalmopathy. The CDR3 spells CAIRGTSGRGYNEQFF. CDR3 DNA sequence: TGTGCCATCAGGGGGACTAGCGGGAGAGGATACAATGAGCAGTTCTTC.